This TCR beta chain was retrieved from a study of OX40 agonist ivuxolimab in advanced cancers. About the study: As their treatment, patients were administered ivuxolimab, an agonistic anti-OX40 (CD134) antibody.

Study-wide results and caveats: Some patients who did not respond also had low normalized T-cell clonal expansion.

With respect to this clone: The antigen is undetermined.

Germline CDR1 and CDR2: SGHDT and YYEEEE. This CDR3 contains 14 residues. J gave up 5 bases and V 3 bases, and 5 bases lay outside the gene matches. Produced via immunoSEQ multiplex PCR; TCRdb's table is partial and in-frame only. The repertoire includes about 20,000 clones, around 86% of them detected once, and around a fifth sits in the top ten. The genes are TRBV5-6 and TRBJ2-5, with 9 bases aligning to TRBD1. The sequences come from CD4+ or CD8+ T cells sorted from blood, collected in a trial of the OX40 agonist ivuxolimab. The TCR sequence derives from an adult with an advanced solid tumor such as melanoma, head and neck, liver or kidney cancer. The CDR3 DNA is TGTGCCAGCAGCTGGGGACAGGGTGTGGAGACCCAGTACTTC. It encodes CASSWGQGVETQYF.